This TCR beta chain was obtained from a study of blood T cell repertoires in COVID-19. At the level of the study: COVID-19 samples collected from the United States, Italy and Spain covered acute and convalescent phases.

The method was immunoSEQ multiplex PCR; TCRdb's version includes in-frame clones alone and lacks a portion of them. The table records roughly 380,000 clones, about 90% of them present only once. Recruits, aged about 18 to 95 years, lived in 20 to 30 US areas. V was cut by 4 bases and J by 3 bases, with 22 bases left in between. The CDR3 is 18 residues long. Germline values: CDR1 SNHLY, CDR2 FYNNEI. Sequencing was performed on PBMCs or T cells enriched from blood (not recorded which). This chain connects TRBV2 to TRBJ2-4, with TRBD2 as a possible D gene (6 bases). The TCR originated in a woman aged 25 to 45 who had been exposed to COVID-19. The CDR3: CASSVGFGSTGGKNIQYF. The DNA for the CDR3 is TGTGCCAGCAGTGTAGGATTCGGGAGCACTGGAGGCAAAAACATTCAGTACTTC.